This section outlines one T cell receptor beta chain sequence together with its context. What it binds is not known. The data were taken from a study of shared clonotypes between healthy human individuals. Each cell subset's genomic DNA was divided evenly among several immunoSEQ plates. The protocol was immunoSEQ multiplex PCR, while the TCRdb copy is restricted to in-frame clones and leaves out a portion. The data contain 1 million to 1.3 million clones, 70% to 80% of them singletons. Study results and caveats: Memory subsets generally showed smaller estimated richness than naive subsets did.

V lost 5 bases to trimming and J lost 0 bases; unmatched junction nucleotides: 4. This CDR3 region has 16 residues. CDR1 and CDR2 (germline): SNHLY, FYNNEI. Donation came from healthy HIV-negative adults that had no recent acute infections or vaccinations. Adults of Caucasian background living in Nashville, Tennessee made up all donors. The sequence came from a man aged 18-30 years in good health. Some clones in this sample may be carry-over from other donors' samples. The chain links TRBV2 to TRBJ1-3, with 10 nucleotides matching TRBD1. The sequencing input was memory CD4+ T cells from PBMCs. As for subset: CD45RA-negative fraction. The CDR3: CASSPGQGNSGNTIYF. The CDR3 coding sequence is TGTGCCAGCAGTCCGGGACAGGGGAACTCTGGAAACACCATATATTTT.